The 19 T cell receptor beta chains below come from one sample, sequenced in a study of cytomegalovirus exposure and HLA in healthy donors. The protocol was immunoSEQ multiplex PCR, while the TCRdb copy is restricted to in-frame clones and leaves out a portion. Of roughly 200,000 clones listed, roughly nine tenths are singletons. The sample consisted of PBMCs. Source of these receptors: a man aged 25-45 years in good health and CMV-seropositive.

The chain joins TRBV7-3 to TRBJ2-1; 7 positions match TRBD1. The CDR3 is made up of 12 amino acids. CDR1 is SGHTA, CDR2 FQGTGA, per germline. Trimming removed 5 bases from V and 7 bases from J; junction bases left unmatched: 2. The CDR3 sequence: CASSQTGNEQFF. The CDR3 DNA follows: TGTGCCAGCAGCCAGACAGGGAATGAGCAGTTCTTC. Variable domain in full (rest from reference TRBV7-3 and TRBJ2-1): GAGVSQTPSNKVTEKGKYVELRCDPISGHTALYWYRQSLGQGPEFLIYFQGTGAADDSGLPNDRFFAVRPEGSVSTLKIQRTERGDSAVYLCASSQTGNEQFFGPGTRLTVL.

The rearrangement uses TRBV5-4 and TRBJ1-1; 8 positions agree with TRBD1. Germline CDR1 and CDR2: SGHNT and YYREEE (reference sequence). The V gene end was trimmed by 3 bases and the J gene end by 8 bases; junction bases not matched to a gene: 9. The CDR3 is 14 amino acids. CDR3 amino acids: CASSSRTGRPEAFF. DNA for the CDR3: TGTGCCAGCAGCTCCCGGACAGGGCGGCCCGAAGCTTTCTTT.

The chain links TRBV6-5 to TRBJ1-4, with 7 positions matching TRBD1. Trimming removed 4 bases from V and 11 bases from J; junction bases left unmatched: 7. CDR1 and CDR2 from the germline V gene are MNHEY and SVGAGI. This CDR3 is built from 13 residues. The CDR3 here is CASSSRGGLKLFF. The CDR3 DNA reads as TGTGCCAGCAGTTCCAGGGGGGGTCTTAAACTGTTTTTT.

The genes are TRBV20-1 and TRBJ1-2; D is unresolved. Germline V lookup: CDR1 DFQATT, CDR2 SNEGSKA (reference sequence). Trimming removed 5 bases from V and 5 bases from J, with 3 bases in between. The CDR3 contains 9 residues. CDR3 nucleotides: TGCAGTGCTGCATATGGCTACACCTTC. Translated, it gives CSAAYGYTF.

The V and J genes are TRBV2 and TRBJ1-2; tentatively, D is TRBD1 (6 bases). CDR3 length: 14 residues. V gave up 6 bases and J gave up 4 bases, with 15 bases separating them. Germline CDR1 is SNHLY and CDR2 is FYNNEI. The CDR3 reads CASSEGGLAYGYTF. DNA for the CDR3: TGTGCCAGCAGCGAGGGGGGACTTGCCTATGGCTACACCTTC.

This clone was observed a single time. CDR3 nucleotides: TGTGCCAGCACTCCCGGTGGCGCTAGCACAGATACGCAGTATTTT. Translated: CASTPGGASTDTQYF. The genes are TRBV27 and TRBJ2-3; D is undetermined. Germline-derived CDR1 and CDR2 are MNHEY and SMNVEV (reference sequence). This CDR3 contains 15 residues. The V end was cut by 7 bases, the J end by 0 bases, with 14 bases between.

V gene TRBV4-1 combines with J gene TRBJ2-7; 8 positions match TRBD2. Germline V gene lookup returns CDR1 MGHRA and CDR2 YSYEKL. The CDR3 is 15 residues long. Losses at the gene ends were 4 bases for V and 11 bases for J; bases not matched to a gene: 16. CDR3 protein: CASSLLPGGVRREYF. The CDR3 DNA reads TGCGCCAGCAGCCTTCTCCCGGGGGGGGTCCGCCGCGAGTACTTC.

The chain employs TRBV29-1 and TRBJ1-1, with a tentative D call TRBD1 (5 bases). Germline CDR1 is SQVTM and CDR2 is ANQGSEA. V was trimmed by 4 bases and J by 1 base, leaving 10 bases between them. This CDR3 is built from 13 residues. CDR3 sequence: CSVVRGENTEAFF. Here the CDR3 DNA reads TGCAGCGTTGTTCGGGGGGAGAACACTGAAGCTTTCTTT.

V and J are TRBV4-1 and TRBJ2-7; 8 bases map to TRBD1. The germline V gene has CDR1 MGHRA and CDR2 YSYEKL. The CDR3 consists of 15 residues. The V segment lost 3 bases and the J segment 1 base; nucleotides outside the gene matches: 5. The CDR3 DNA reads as TGCGCCAGCAGCCATTGGCAGGGGGCGTCCTACGAGCAGTACTTC. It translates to CASSHWQGASYEQYF.

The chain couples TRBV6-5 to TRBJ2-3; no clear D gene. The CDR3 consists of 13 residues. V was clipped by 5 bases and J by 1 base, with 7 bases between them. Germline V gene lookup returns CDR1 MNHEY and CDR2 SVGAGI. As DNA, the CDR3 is TGTGCCAGCAGTGCTGCAGGCACAGATACGCAGTATTTT. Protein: CASSAAGTDTQYF.

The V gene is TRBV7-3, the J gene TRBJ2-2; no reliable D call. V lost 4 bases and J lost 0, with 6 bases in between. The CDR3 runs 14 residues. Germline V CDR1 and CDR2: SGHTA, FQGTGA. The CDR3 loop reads CASSSDTNTGELFF. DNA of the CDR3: TGTGCCAGCAGCTCCGACACGAACACCGGGGAGCTGTTTTTT. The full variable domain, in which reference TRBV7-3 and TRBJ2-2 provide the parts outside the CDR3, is GAGVSQTPSNKVTEKGKYVELRCDPISGHTALYWYRQSLGQGPEFLIYFQGTGAADDSGLPNDRFFAVRPEGSVSTLKIQRTERGDSAVYLCASSSDTNTGELFFGEGSRLTVL.

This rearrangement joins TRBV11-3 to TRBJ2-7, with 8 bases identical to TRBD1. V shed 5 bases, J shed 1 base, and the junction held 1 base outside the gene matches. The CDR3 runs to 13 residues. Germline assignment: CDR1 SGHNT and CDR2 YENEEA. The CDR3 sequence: CASSTGGSYEQYF. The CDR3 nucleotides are TGTGCCAGCAGCACAGGGGGATCCTACGAGCAGTACTTC.

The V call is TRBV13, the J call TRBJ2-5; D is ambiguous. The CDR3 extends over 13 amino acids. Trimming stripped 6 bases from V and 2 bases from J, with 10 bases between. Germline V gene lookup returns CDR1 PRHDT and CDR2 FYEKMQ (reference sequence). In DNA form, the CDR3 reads TGTGCCAGCAGTTCCGACCGTCAAGAGACCCAGTACTTC. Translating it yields CASSSDRQETQYF.

CDR3 region: CASSLEGTRPQHF. CDR3 sequence (DNA): TGTGCCAGCTCCTTGGAGGGGACCCGTCCCCAGCATTTT. The chain carries TRBV28 and TRBJ1-5, with a weak D call TRBD1 (5 bases). The V gene lost 8 bases and the J gene lost 10 bases, with 18 bases spanning the gap. The CDR3 is made up of 13 amino acids. Germline CDR1 MDHEN, CDR2 SYDVKM.

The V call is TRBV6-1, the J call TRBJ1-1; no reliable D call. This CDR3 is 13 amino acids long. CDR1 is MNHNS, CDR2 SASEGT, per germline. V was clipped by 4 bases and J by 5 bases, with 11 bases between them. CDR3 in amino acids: CASSVDLGTEAFF. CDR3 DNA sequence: TGTGCCAGCAGTGTCGACTTGGGTACTGAAGCTTTCTTT.

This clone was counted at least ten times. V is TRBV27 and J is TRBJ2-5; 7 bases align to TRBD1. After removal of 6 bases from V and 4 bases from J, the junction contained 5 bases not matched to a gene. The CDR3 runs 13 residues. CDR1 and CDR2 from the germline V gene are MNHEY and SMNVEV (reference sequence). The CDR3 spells CASRDRLGETQYF. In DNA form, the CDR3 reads TGTGCCAGCAGGGACAGGCTGGGAGAGACCCAGTACTTC.

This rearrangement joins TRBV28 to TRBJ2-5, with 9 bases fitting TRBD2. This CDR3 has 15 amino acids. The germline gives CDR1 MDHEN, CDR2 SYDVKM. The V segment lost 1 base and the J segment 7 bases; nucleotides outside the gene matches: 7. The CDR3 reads CASSLFSSGEGTQYF. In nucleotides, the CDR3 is TGTGCCAGCAGTTTATTTTCTAGCGGGGAAGGGACCCAGTACTTC.

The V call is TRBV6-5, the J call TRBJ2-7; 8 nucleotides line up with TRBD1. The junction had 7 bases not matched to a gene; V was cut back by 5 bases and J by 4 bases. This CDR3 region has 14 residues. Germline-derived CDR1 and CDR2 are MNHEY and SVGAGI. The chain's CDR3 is CASSTWTGRYEQYF. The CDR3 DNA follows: TGTGCCAGCAGTACCTGGACAGGGAGATACGAGCAGTACTTC.

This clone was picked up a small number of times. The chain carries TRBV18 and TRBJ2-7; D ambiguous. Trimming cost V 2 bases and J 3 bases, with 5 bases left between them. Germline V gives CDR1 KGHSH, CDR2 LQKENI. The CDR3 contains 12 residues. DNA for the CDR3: TGTGCCAGCTCACCAGGCGTCTACGAGCAGTACTTC. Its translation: CASSPGVYEQYF.